The 27 T cell receptor beta chains presented below share a single source sample, sequenced in a study of identical twins. Each CDR3 protein is one row after TCRdb ran MiXCR on the 5' RACE reads. The sample holds approximately 260,000 distinct CDR3 sequences; roughly 8.7% are singletons and the top ten take roughly 3%. A further study also used this sample, focusing on yellow fever vaccine responses in identical twins.

Sequencing used CD8+ T cells sorted from blood. These TCRs come from a woman aged 18 to 35 in good health.

This clonotype was observed a handful of times. The chain combines TRBV29-1 with TRBJ2-1, with D unclear. The CDR3 length is 13 residues. CDR1 SQVTM and CDR2 ANQGSEA come from the germline V gene. In DNA, the CDR3 is TGCACCTATCGGCTAACATCGTACAATGAGCAGTTCTTC. It codes for CTYRLTSYNEQFF.

The V and J genes are TRBV24-1 and TRBJ2-7; weak D call: TRBD1 (5 bases). The CDR3 has 13 residues. Trimming removed 9 bases at V and 2 bases at J, with 13 bases between. Germline loops: CDR1 KGHDR, CDR2 SFDVKD. CDR3 DNA: TGTGCCACCCGTGGTACAGGCACCTACGAGCAGTACTTC. Translating gives CATRGTGTYEQYF.

This clonotype was recorded at least ten times. This chain uses TRBV29-1 with TRBJ2-7; D is ambiguous. The CDR3 sequence is 13 residues long. V lost 4 bases and J lost 1, with 11 bases in between. Germline V gene data show CDR1 as SQVTM and CDR2 as ANQGSEA. CDR3 residues: CSVVIPGSYEQYF. The CDR3 region has the DNA TGCAGCGTTGTTATCCCAGGATCCTACGAGCAGTACTTC.

This clonotype has ten or more counts. CDR3 nucleotides: TGCAGTGCTAGAGATCCCGCGGGGGTCTCCTACGAGCAGTACTTC. It specifies CSARDPAGVSYEQYF. This chain uses TRBV20-1 with TRBJ2-7; 7 bases line up with TRBD2. Germline CDR1 and CDR2: DFQATT and SNEGSKA (reference sequence). This CDR3 region has 15 residues. V lost 0 bases to trimming and J lost 0 bases; unmatched junction nucleotides: 5.

This clonotype was counted between two and nine times. This sequence joins TRBV6-5 and TRBJ1-1, with D perhaps TRBD1 (6 bases). This CDR3 has 19 amino acids. V was clipped by 2 bases and J by 2 bases, with 24 bases between them. Germline lookup yields CDR1 MNHEY and CDR2 SVGAGI. CDR3 in DNA: TGTGCCAGCAGTTACGAGGTCGGGGCAGGGGCCCCACATAACACTGAAGCTTTCTTT. Residues: CASSYEVGAGAPHNTEAFF.

The chain combines TRBV4-3 with TRBJ2-1; 7 nucleotides align to TRBD2. Germline CDR1 LGHNA, CDR2 YSLEER. Trimming removed 0 bases from V and 5 bases from J; junction bases left unmatched: 10. There are 17 residues in the CDR3. CDR3 loop: CASSQDPLSSGNNEQFF. The CDR3 DNA reads as TGCGCCAGCAGCCAAGACCCTTTGTCTAGCGGAAACAATGAGCAGTTCTTC.

This clonotype was found many times. The chain uses TRBV5-1 and TRBJ2-7, with 8 nucleotides matching TRBD1. The V gene end was trimmed by 7 bases and the J gene end by 4 bases; junction bases not matched to a gene: 1. The CDR3 has 11 residues. Germline values: CDR1 SGHRS, CDR2 YFSETQ. The DNA for the CDR3 is TGCGCCAGCGGGACAGGATACGAGCAGTACTTC. It is translated as CASGTGYEQYF.

This clonotype has at least ten counts. CDR3 residues: CASSQNRLTYEQYF. DNA for the CDR3: TGCGCCAGCAGCCAGAACAGGTTAACCTACGAGCAGTACTTC. The chain employs TRBV4-1 and TRBJ2-7; D is possibly TRBD1 (5 bases). Trimming pared 3 bases from V and 2 bases from J, leaving 11 bases between. This CDR3 comprises 14 residues. Looked up from germline, CDR1 is MGHRA and CDR2 is YSYEKL.

This rearrangement joins TRBV7-9 to TRBJ2-5; D is ambiguous. The CDR3 contains 14 residues. Trimming removed 5 bases at V and 3 bases at J, with 13 bases between. Germline-derived CDR1 and CDR2 are SEHNR and FQNEAQ (reference sequence). CDR3 amino acids: CASSLRTVEETQYF. The CDR3, as DNA: TGTGCCAGCAGCCTTCGGACGGTAGAAGAGACCCAGTACTTC.

This clonotype was picked up a small number of times. The chain employs TRBV15 and TRBJ2-5; 8 bases map to TRBD2. This CDR3 spans 15 amino acids. The junction had 10 bases not matched to a gene; V was cut back by 5 bases and J by 5 bases. Germline V gene lookup returns CDR1 LNHNV and CDR2 YYDKDF (reference sequence). The CDR3 region has the DNA TGTGCCACCAGCGATGGAACTAGCGGAGGGGAGACCCAGTACTTC. This encodes CATSDGTSGGETQYF.

This sequence joins TRBV5-1 and TRBJ1-6; D is perhaps TRBD1 (5 bases). The V end lost 4 bases, the J end lost 9 bases, and 11 bases lay between the germline ends. Looked up from germline, CDR1 is SGHRS and CDR2 is YFSETQ. The CDR3 sequence is 13 residues long. As DNA, the CDR3 is TGCGCCAGCAGCGAGAAAACAGGTTCACCCCTCCACTTT. Its translation: CASSEKTGSPLHF.

The V and J genes are TRBV6-2 or TRBV6-3 and TRBJ1-2; D ambiguous. Germline loops: CDR1 MNHEY, CDR2 SVGEGT. Deletions cut 8 bases from V and 5 bases from J, with 12 bases between. The length of the CDR3 is 12 residues. CDR3 nucleotide sequence: TGTGCCAGCGTCGGACGGCTTTATGGCTACACCTTC. It translates to CASVGRLYGYTF.

This chain uses TRBV4-3 with TRBJ2-7; 16 bases line up with TRBD2. V shed 4 bases and J 6 bases; nucleotides not matched to a gene: 6. CDR1 and CDR2 from the germline V gene are LGHNA and YSLEER. The CDR3 sequence is 16 residues long. CDR3 DNA: TGCGCCAGCAGCCTGGGGACTAGCGGGAGGGCCGCCGAGCAGTACTTC. Residues: CASSLGTSGRAAEQYF.

This clonotype came up a few times. The V call is TRBV29-1, the J call TRBJ2-4; no clear D. Germline loops: CDR1 SQVTM, CDR2 ANQGSEA. V was cut by 5 bases and J by 0 bases, with 8 bases left in between. The CDR3 extends over 13 amino acids. This CDR3 reads CSVFGLAKNIQYF. DNA for the CDR3: TGCAGCGTTTTTGGCCTAGCCAAAAACATTCAGTACTTC.

Many counts were recorded for this clonotype. This chain links TRBV5-6 with TRBJ2-2; 11 bases agree with TRBD2. Germline assignment: CDR1 SGHDT and CDR2 YYEEEE. The CDR3 totals 16 residues. The V gene end was trimmed by 6 bases and the J gene end by 5 bases; junction bases not matched to a gene: 9. CDR3 amino acids: CASTPSGTSGTGELFF. Written as DNA, the CDR3 is TGTGCCAGCACCCCGTCCGGGACTAGCGGTACCGGGGAGCTGTTTTTT.

The chain joins TRBV7-9 to TRBJ2-1, with TRBD2 matching 7 bases. The CDR3 covers 17 residues. Germline trimming cut 5 bases from V and 8 bases from J; bases unmatched to any gene: 18. Germline V gives CDR1 SEHNR, CDR2 FQNEAQ (reference sequence). CDR3 loop: CASSPMAGDRGFDEQFF. CDR3 DNA: TGTGCCAGCAGCCCCATGGCGGGAGACCGGGGGTTCGATGAGCAGTTCTTC.

This chain joins TRBV6-5 and TRBJ2-2; 7 bases map to TRBD1. The junction had 5 bases not matched to a gene; V was cut back by 3 bases and J by 4 bases. CDR3 length: 15 residues. Germline CDR1 and CDR2: MNHEY and SVGAGI. The CDR3 DNA is TGTGCCAGCAGTTATGTGGACAGGATCACCGGGGAGCTGTTTTTT. As protein: CASSYVDRITGELFF.

This clonotype was picked up many times. The gene calls are TRBV11-2 and TRBJ2-1; 7 nucleotides agree with TRBD1. Trimming cost V 5 bases and J 8 bases; bases outside gene matches: 6. The CDR3 spans 13 residues. The germline CDR1 and CDR2 sequences are SGHAT and FQNNGV. The chain's CDR3 is CASSQPDRHEQFF. CDR3 coding DNA: TGTGCCAGCAGCCAGCCGGACAGGCATGAGCAGTTCTTC. The whole variable domain, filled in from reference TRBV11-2 and TRBJ2-1, reads EAGVAQSPRYKIIEKRQSVAFWCNPISGHATLYWYQQILGQGPKLLIQFQNNGVVDDSQLPKDRFSAERLKGVDSTLKIQPAKLEDSAVYLCASSQPDRHEQFFGPGTRLTVL.

In this sample, this clonotype turned up many times. Here the CDR3 DNA reads TGCGCCAGCAGCCTGGGACAGGGGAAGTTCTTC. It codes for CASSLGQGKFF. The chain links TRBV5-1 to TRBJ2-1; TRBD1 agrees at 10 bases. CDR1 SGHRS and CDR2 YFSETQ come from the germline V gene. The CDR3 is made up of 11 amino acids. After removal of 4 bases from V and 14 bases from J, the junction contained 3 bases not matched to a gene.

This clonotype has at least ten counts. The gene calls are TRBV5-1 and TRBJ2-7; unclear D gene. The CDR3 runs 13 residues. V was trimmed by 1 base and J by 0 bases, leaving 5 bases between them. Germline values: CDR1 SGHRS, CDR2 YFSETQ. CDR3 sequence (DNA): TGCGCCAGCAGCTTGTACAGCTCCTACGAGCAGTACTTC. Amino acid sequence: CASSLYSSYEQYF.

The chain uses TRBV7-9 and TRBJ2-7; possible D gene TRBD2, 6 bases. The CDR3 length is 15 residues. Germline assignment: CDR1 SEHNR and CDR2 FQNEAQ (reference sequence). V lost 7 bases to trimming and J lost 3 bases, with 19 bases between them. CDR3 coding DNA: TGTGCCAGCACCAACGCGACTAGAGAACTCTACGAGCAGTACTTC. Protein sequence: CASTNATRELYEQYF.

This clonotype has more than one count but fewer than ten. The V gene is TRBV21-1, the J gene TRBJ2-5; TRBD1, as called in the table, went unchecked against the DNA. TRBV21-1 is listed as a pseudogene. The length of the CDR3 is 16 residues. CDR3 loop: CASSKAVGRGRETQYF. In DNA form, the CDR3 reads TGTGCCAGCAGCAAAGCTGTGGGCAGGGGGCGAGAGACCCAGTACTTC.

This clonotype was observed at least ten times. The CDR3 sequence: CASSQNGETQYF. In nucleotides, the CDR3 is TGCGCCAGCAGCCAAAACGGGGAGACCCAGTACTTC. The gene calls are TRBV4-3 and TRBJ2-5; D remains unclear. V lost 2 bases and J lost 5, with 6 bases in between. Looked up from germline, CDR1 is LGHNA and CDR2 is YSLEER. There are 12 residues in the CDR3.

The table lists this clonotype with a few counts. The genes are TRBV4-2 and TRBJ2-1; D is ambiguous. The CDR3 contains 17 residues. Germline CDR1 LGHNA, CDR2 YNFKEQ. Trimming left V 2 bases short and J 4 bases short, with 18 bases between. DNA of the CDR3: TGTGCCAGCAGCCAATACTACGGGTCCCAATATTACAATGAGCAGTTCTTC. Its protein product is CASSQYYGSQYYNEQFF.

This clonotype was seen more than once but under ten times. The chain combines TRBV6-4 with TRBJ2-6; 10 nucleotides align to TRBD1. The trim removed 3 bases at V and 2 bases at J, leaving 1 base unmatched. Germline values: CDR1 MRHNA, CDR2 SNTAGT. This CDR3 spans 16 amino acids. The CDR3: CASSETGGAGANVLTF. The DNA of the CDR3 is TGTGCCAGCAGTGAGACAGGGGGCGCTGGGGCCAACGTCCTGACTTTC.

The V call is TRBV27, the J call TRBJ2-3; D is unclear. The CDR3 is made up of 12 amino acids. CDR1 MNHEY and CDR2 SMNVEV come from the germline V gene (reference sequence). Trimming stripped 5 bases from V and 5 bases from J, with 8 bases between. CDR3 sequence reads: CASSIPRDTQYF. In DNA form, the CDR3 reads TGTGCCAGCAGTATCCCCAGAGATACGCAGTATTTT.

This clonotype has a handful of counts. V is TRBV28 and J is TRBJ2-1; D may correspond to TRBD1 or TRBD2 (5 bases each). Germline V CDR1 and CDR2: MDHEN, SYDVKM. Trimming removed 7 bases at V and 2 bases at J, with 15 bases between. This CDR3 is built from 15 residues. The CDR3 nucleotides read TGTGCCAGCATTAAAAATGGGGACCCCTACAATGAGCAGTTCTTC. The encoded protein is CASIKNGDPYNEQFF.